These 28 T cell receptor beta chains were all obtained from the same sample, sequenced in a study of blood T cell repertoires in COVID-19. The table came from immunoSEQ multiplex PCR; TCRdb's copy has only in-frame clones and leaves some out. The profile shows under 350,000 clones, approximately 83% of them singletons. Sequencing was carried out using peripheral blood. These receptors were collected from a human donor in a cohort sampled during active COVID-19.

V usage is TRBV18 and J usage is TRBJ1-5; possibly TRBD1 for D (6 bases). The CDR3 is 15 amino acids. V was clipped by 6 bases and J by 0 bases, with 12 bases between them. Germline-derived CDR1 and CDR2 are KGHSH and LQKENI. The CDR3 sequence is CASSPQQGSNQPQHF. In DNA, the CDR3 is TGTGCCAGCTCCCCTCAACAGGGTAGCAATCAGCCCCAGCATTTT. Variable domain in full (rest from reference TRBV18 and TRBJ1-5): NAGVMQNPRHLVRRRGQEARLRCSPMKGHSHVYWYRQLPEEGLKFMVYLQKENIIDESGMPKERFSAEFPKEGPSILRIQQVVRGDSAAYFCASSPQQGSNQPQHFGDGTRLSIL.

CDR3 region: CASSLFGGTGTGELFF. CDR3 DNA sequence: TGTGCCAGCAGCTTATTCGGCGGGACGGGCACCGGGGAGCTGTTTTTT. V and J are TRBV7-9 and TRBJ2-2, with D possibly matching TRBD2 (6 bases). Germline values: CDR1 SEHNR, CDR2 FQNEAQ (reference sequence). The V and J ends lost 2 bases and 4 bases respectively, with 14 bases between them. This CDR3 contains 16 residues.

The rearrangement joins TRBV6-6 to TRBJ1-2, with 7 bases lining up with TRBD1. Germline V lookup: CDR1 MNHNY, CDR2 SVGAGI (reference sequence). CDR3 length: 14 residues. V was pared by 4 bases and J by 8 bases, with 10 bases of the junction left unmatched. CDR3 amino acids: CASSFARGTEGYTF. CDR3 bases: TGTGCCAGCAGTTTTGCCAGGGGGACAGAGGGCTACACCTTC.

This clone is a singleton in its sample. V gene TRBV5-4 combines with J gene TRBJ2-5; 8 bases are a match to TRBD1. Germline values: CDR1 SGHNT, CDR2 YYREEE (reference sequence). J lost 2 bases, V lost 3 bases, and 6 bases had no gene match. The CDR3 loop spans 15 amino acids. The CDR3 DNA reads as TGTGCCAGCAGCTCCGGGACAGGCCCGCAAGAGACCCAGTACTTC. This translates into CASSSGTGPQETQYF.

V gene TRBV5-1 combines with J gene TRBJ2-5; 9 positions match TRBD2. Germline CDR1 and CDR2: SGHRS and YFSETQ. Trimming at V came to 4 bases and at J to 5 bases, leaving 15 bases not matched to a gene. This CDR3 region has 17 residues. This CDR3 is CASSLVGGGLAGETQYF. DNA of the CDR3: TGCGCCAGCAGCCTGGTTGGTGGGGGACTAGCCGGGGAGACCCAGTACTTC.

The rearrangement joins TRBV28 to TRBJ1-1; D not certain. The CDR3 extends over 13 amino acids. V shed 3 bases and J shed 4 bases, with 9 bases lying between them. Germline V gene data show CDR1 as MDHEN and CDR2 as SYDVKM. The chain's CDR3 is CASSFMGSTEAFF. CDR3 DNA sequence: TGTGCCAGCAGTTTTATGGGGAGCACTGAAGCTTTCTTT.

J is TRBJ2-7 and V is TRBV29-1; 9 bases are shared with TRBD2. The germline gives CDR1 SQVTM, CDR2 ANQGSEA. This CDR3 is 13 amino acids long. Trimming cost V 6 bases and J 4 bases; bases outside gene matches: 7. This CDR3 reads CSVLGLALYEQYF. In nucleotides, the CDR3 is TGCAGCGTCCTCGGACTAGCGCTGTACGAGCAGTACTTC.

This clone occurred a few times. The chain has TRBV28 and TRBJ2-7; D unresolved. From germline, CDR1 is MDHEN and CDR2 SYDVKM. V was clipped by 11 bases and J by 2 bases, with 10 bases between them. The CDR3 runs to 11 residues. The CDR3: CAVQKTYEQYF. The CDR3 coding sequence is TGTGCCGTACAGAAGACCTACGAGCAGTACTTC.

The V call is TRBV7-8, the J call TRBJ2-6, with D possibly matching TRBD2 (6 bases). Germline loops: CDR1 SGHVS, CDR2 FQNEAQ. V shed 5 bases and J shed 0 bases, with 17 bases lying between them. CDR3 size: 18 residues. The CDR3 DNA follows: TGTGCCAGCAGCCCCCCGGGGGTCGCATACTCTGGGGCCAACGTCCTGACTTTC. It is translated as CASSPPGVAYSGANVLTF. Based on the CDR3 plus reference TRBV7-8 and TRBJ2-6, the full variable domain is GAGVSQSPRYKVAKRGQDVALRCDPISGHVSLFWYQQALGQGPEFLTYFQNEAQLDKSGLPSDRFFAERPEGSVSTLKIQRTQQEDSAVYLCASSPPGVAYSGANVLTFGAGSRLTVL.

The chain has TRBV10-3 and TRBJ1-4, with TRBD1 matching 9 bases. J was trimmed by 8 bases and V by 7 bases; bases with no gene match: 5. Per germline, CDR1 ENHRY and CDR2 SYGVKD. The CDR3 covers 13 residues. The CDR3 loop is CAIKGQGGEKLFF. CDR3 nucleotide sequence: TGTGCCATCAAGGGACAGGGAGGAGAAAAACTGTTTTTT.

The genes are TRBV5-6 and TRBJ2-7; D gene ambiguous. The germline V gene encodes CDR1 SGHDT and CDR2 YYEEEE. This CDR3 spans 15 amino acids. Trimming took off 4 bases at V and 3 bases at J, with 17 bases between the two ends. The CDR3 DNA sequence: TGTGCCAGCAGCCCCCCCGGGTTGGTCTACTACGAGCAGTACTTC. It encodes CASSPPGLVYYEQYF.

This chain connects TRBV5-1 to TRBJ2-7; 8 bases map to TRBD2. Looked up from germline, CDR1 is SGHRS and CDR2 is YFSETQ. Losses at the gene ends were 5 bases for V and 4 bases for J; bases not matched to a gene: 8. This CDR3 comprises 14 residues. CDR3 region: CASSSIAGRYEQYF. CDR3 nucleotide sequence: TGCGCCAGCAGTAGTATAGCGGGAAGGTACGAGCAGTACTTC.

The V and J genes are TRBV24-1 and TRBJ2-5; no reliable D call. The length of the CDR3 is 13 residues. Trimming removed 4 bases at V and 4 bases at J, with 9 bases between. Germline CDR1 reads KGHDR; CDR2 reads SFDVKD. Here the CDR3 DNA reads TGTGCCACCAGTGAAGAGTTTGCAGAGACCCAGTACTTC. Protein product: CATSEEFAETQYF.

The CDR3 nucleotides read TGTGCCAGCAGCCCCCATAGCGGGAGAGATATCGAGCAGTACTTC. Translated: CASSPHSGRDIEQYF. This chain connects TRBV7-9 to TRBJ2-7; 9 bases are shared with TRBD2. Per the germline V gene, CDR1 is SEHNR and CDR2 is FQNEAQ (reference sequence). The CDR3 contains 15 residues. V was pared by 5 bases and J by 6 bases, with 11 bases of the junction left unmatched.

The chain is built from TRBV18 and TRBJ1-1; a weak D match, TRBD1 (6 bases). This CDR3 has 12 residues. From germline, CDR1 is KGHSH and CDR2 LQKENI. Trimming shortened V by 4 bases and J by 7 bases, and 10 bases separated the two germline ends. CDR3: CASSQQGNEAFF. The CDR3 nucleotides read TGTGCCAGCTCACAGCAGGGGAATGAAGCTTTCTTT.

This clone has just one count. The rearrangement links TRBV5-6 to TRBJ2-1, with 10 bases matching TRBD2. The V segment lost 3 bases and the J segment 8 bases; nucleotides outside the gene matches: 8. The CDR3 has 15 residues. CDR1 is SGHDT and CDR2 is YYEEEE in the germline V gene. CDR3: CASSSGLAAGDEQFF. CDR3 nucleotides: TGTGCCAGCAGCTCCGGACTAGCGGCCGGGGATGAGCAGTTCTTC.

The rearrangement joins TRBV29-1 to TRBJ2-1, with D hard to call. Germline V gene sequence: CDR1 SQVTM, CDR2 ANQGSEA. CDR3 length: 13 residues. V lost 5 bases and J lost 2, with 10 bases in between. The CDR3 loop reads CSVLANTYNEQFF. CDR3 in DNA: TGCAGCGTTTTAGCTAATACCTACAATGAGCAGTTCTTC.

The chain has TRBV18 and TRBJ2-5; D unresolved. With 3 bases removed from V and 6 bases from J, the gap between germline ends came to 8 bases. This CDR3 region has 12 residues. The germline CDR1 and CDR2 sequences are KGHSH and LQKENI. DNA for the CDR3: TGTGCCAGCTCACCGAGGCGACAGACCCAGTACTTC. The encoded protein is CASSPRRQTQYF. The variable domain in full, with the rest retrieved from reference TRBV18 and TRBJ2-5, is NAGVMQNPRHLVRRRGQEARLRCSPMKGHSHVYWYRQLPEEGLKFMVYLQKENIIDESGMPKERFSAEFPKEGPSILRIQQVVRGDSAAYFCASSPRRQTQYFGPGTRLLVL.

The chain has TRBV27 and TRBJ1-6, with D hard to call. Per germline, CDR1 MNHEY and CDR2 SMNVEV (reference sequence). The V gene lost 7 bases and the J gene lost 8 bases, with 15 bases spanning the gap. CDR3 length: 14 amino acids. The CDR3 here is CASTSQSNYSPLHF. The CDR3 coding sequence is TGTGCCAGCACCTCACAATCAAATTATTCACCCCTCCACTTT.

The chain links TRBV10-3 to TRBJ2-1, with a possible D match to TRBD2 (5 bases). The CDR3 is 17 residues long. CDR1 ENHRY and CDR2 SYGVKD come from the germline V gene. V dropped 0 bases and J dropped 3 bases, with 15 bases sitting between them. The CDR3 DNA sequence: TGTGCCATCAGTGAGTCTTTTTCGGGGTGGAGCTACAATGAGCAGTTCTTC. Translated: CAISESFSGWSYNEQFF.

This CDR3 is CASSITGTSSSYNEQFF. CDR3 bases: TGTGCCAGTAGTATAACCGGGACAAGTAGCTCCTACAATGAGCAGTTCTTC. This chain uses TRBV19 with TRBJ2-1, with D possibly matching TRBD1 (6 bases). This CDR3 is built from 17 residues. Germline-derived CDR1 and CDR2 are LNHDA and SQIVND (reference sequence). Trimming cost V 2 bases and J 0 bases, with 14 bases left between them.

This sequence joins TRBV10-3 and TRBJ2-7; TRBD2 is a possible D gene (5 bases). Trimming left V 8 bases short and J 3 bases short, with 14 bases between. This CDR3 comprises 13 residues. CDR1 is ENHRY and CDR2 is SYGVKD in the germline V gene. The CDR3 reads CAIGSDSHYEQYF. As DNA, the CDR3 is TGTGCCATCGGTAGCGACTCCCACTACGAGCAGTACTTC.

The gene calls are TRBV7-9 and TRBJ1-4, with 10 bases aligning to TRBD1. Trimming at V came to 3 bases and at J to 4 bases, leaving 2 bases not matched to a gene. Per the germline V gene, CDR1 is SEHNR and CDR2 is FQNEAQ (reference sequence). The CDR3 runs to 15 residues. CDR3 protein: CASSLTGGYNEKLFF. CDR3 coding DNA: TGTGCCAGCAGCTTGACAGGGGGCTATAATGAAAAACTGTTTTTT.

The chain recombines TRBV7-8 with TRBJ1-1, with TRBD1 as a possible D gene (5 bases). V was trimmed by 1 base and J by 8 bases, leaving 14 bases between them. This CDR3 has 14 amino acids. Germline V gene sequence: CDR1 SGHVS, CDR2 FQNEAQ. The CDR3 DNA is TGTGCCAGCAGCTTAGTGCGTGGGGGGGGAGAAGCTTTCTTT. Translating it yields CASSLVRGGGEAFF.

CDR3 sequence reads: CASSSSGGSTDTQYF. For the CDR3, the DNA is TGTGCCAGCAGTTCTAGCGGGGGAAGCACAGATACGCAGTATTTT. The V call is TRBV6-5, the J call TRBJ2-3; TRBD2 aligns across 10 bases. The CDR3 is 15 amino acids. CDR1 is MNHEY, CDR2 SVGAGI, per germline. Trimming at V came to 4 bases and at J to 0 bases, leaving 1 base not matched to a gene.

This rearrangement joins TRBV5-1 to TRBJ2-2; D is perhaps TRBD2 (6 bases). Germline V gene sequence: CDR1 SGHRS, CDR2 YFSETQ. V was trimmed by 4 bases and J by 6 bases, leaving 16 bases between them. This CDR3 is 15 amino acids long. CDR3 loop: CASSPEGRLAGELFF. The CDR3 DNA reads TGCGCCAGCAGCCCGGAGGGCAGATTGGCCGGGGAGCTGTTTTTT. The variable domain in full, completed from reference TRBV5-1 and TRBJ2-2, reads KAGVTQTPRYLIKTRGQQVTLSCSPISGHRSVSWYQQTPGQGLQFLFEYFSETQRNKGNFPGRFSGRQFSNSRSEMNVSTLELGDSALYLCASSPEGRLAGELFFGEGSRLTVL.

This chain joins TRBV6-1 and TRBJ1-5, with a tentative D call TRBD1 (6 bases). Germline assignment: CDR1 MNHNS and CDR2 SASEGT. The V gene lost 4 bases and the J gene lost 4 bases, with 17 bases spanning the gap. This CDR3 is 16 amino acids long. The CDR3 DNA reads as TGTGCCAGCAGTGGTCGAGCTAGGGACAAAAATCAGCCCCAGCATTTT. Translated: CASSGRARDKNQPQHF.

The CDR3: CASSGQGGRYNSPLHF. CDR3 nucleotides: TGTGCCAGCAGCGGACAGGGAGGGAGGTATAATTCACCCCTCCACTTT. V usage is TRBV5-6 and J usage is TRBJ1-6, with 8 bases identical to TRBD1. The CDR3 loop spans 16 amino acids. V lost 4 bases to trimming and J lost 4 bases; unmatched junction nucleotides: 7. The V gene's germline CDR1 is SGHDT and CDR2 YYEEEE.